This T cell receptor beta chain was sequenced during a study of blood T cell repertoires in COVID-19. Study context: Italy, Spain and the United States were the sources of the convalescent and acute COVID-19 samples.

Trimming shortened V by 6 bases and J by 1 base, and 9 bases separated the two germline ends. The CDR3 runs 13 residues. In the original processing: Amplification of reference gene primers provided the estimated nucleated cell counts. The assay was immunoSEQ multiplex PCR, and TCRdb's table has in-frame clones only and misses some. For V, J and clone size, that table is used; D and trimming come from the DNA. The sample has about 370,000 clones, approximately 89% seen once. Sequencing used peripheral blood. The TCR was taken from a young woman with COVID-19, enrolled during active disease. The chain couples TRBV12-3 or TRBV12-4 to TRBJ2-5; possibly TRBD2 for D (6 bases). For the CDR3, the DNA is TGTGCCAGCAGCTCTAGCGTCCAAGAGACCCAGTACTTC. The encoded protein is CASSSSVQETQYF.